This TCR beta chain derives from a study of cytomegalovirus exposure and HLA in healthy donors. For the study at large: Earlier, some 180 million T cells were analyzed, and 95 million to 140 million unique TCR beta sequences were found among them. Most donors, more than 80% of around 400 genotyped, fell in the Caucasian-associated ancestry cluster. Study findings and constraints: Previously analyzed data showed that most TCR beta V segments were productive at a frequency of about 90% or about 30%. Clonal expansion was found to be greater in HLA-associated TCR beta chains than in equally common others in a later analysis.

Germline V gene data show CDR1 as MNHNS and CDR2 as SASEGT. The CDR3 sequence is 14 residues long. V gave up 6 bases and J gave up 5 bases; unmatched junction bases: 6. Comments on this clone: The antigen remains unidentified.

Vbeta (60) and Jbeta (13) primers were used in the PCR. Here immunoSEQ multiplex PCR was the method, and the copy in TCRdb shows in-frame clones only, minus some. The sample consists of about 130,000 clones, roughly 70% of them appearing once. The sequence was obtained from a man aged 18-30 years in good health and CMV-seropositive. Material for sequencing was PBMCs. The gene calls are TRBV6-1 and TRBJ2-7, with TRBD1 matching 11 bases. The CDR3 DNA follows: TGTGCCAGCAGGGCCGGACAGGGGGCGAACGAGCAGTACTTC. As protein: CASRAGQGANEQYF.